The 31 T cell receptor beta chains below were found in one sample sequenced in a study of T cell responses to AZD1222 COVID-19 vaccine. Clones were read by immunoSEQ multiplex PCR, and TCRdb kept only the in-frame ones, dropping some. The sample contains approximately 70,000 clones, about four fifths of which appear only once. The sample here was peripheral blood, taken on day 0 of AZD1222 vaccination. These receptors originate from an adult in good health.

The chain uses TRBV20-1 and TRBJ2-3; D might be TRBD1 (5 bases). Germline CDR1 and CDR2: DFQATT and SNEGSKA (reference sequence). The CDR3 runs to 14 residues. V was pared by 3 bases and J by 0 bases, with 10 bases between. DNA of the CDR3: TGCAGTGCTAGTCAGGGATGGAGCACAGATACGCAGTATTTT. Translation: CSASQGWSTDTQYF.

This clone occurred once. This chain joins TRBV9 and TRBJ1-3; D not resolved. Between the trimmed V and J ends, which lost 0 bases and 2 bases, there was a span of 9 bases. The V gene's germline CDR1 is SGDLS and CDR2 YYNGEE. The CDR3 totals 15 residues. Here the CDR3 DNA reads TGTGCCAGCAGCGTAGGGTTCGGGGCTGGAAACACCATATATTTT. It codes for CASSVGFGAGNTIYF.

This clone was found once. The CDR3 sequence: CATGGSAVRDTIYF. The CDR3 coding sequence is TGTGCCACCGGGGGCAGCGCTGTCCGAGACACCATATATTTT. The chain combines TRBV7-6 with TRBJ1-3, with a tentative D call TRBD1 (6 bases). CDR1 is SGHVS and CDR2 is FNYEAQ in the germline V gene. The CDR3 totals 14 residues. Trimming stripped 10 bases from V and 8 bases from J, with 21 bases between.

This clone has only one observation. The rearrangement uses TRBV11-3 and TRBJ2-1; D gene unclear. This CDR3 is 12 amino acids long. V was cut by 10 bases and J by 4 bases, with 11 bases left in between. Germline-derived CDR1 and CDR2 are SGHNT and YENEEA. Here the CDR3 reads CATGAGYNEQFF. The DNA of the CDR3 is TGTGCCACCGGAGCCGGGTACAATGAGCAGTTCTTC.

The chain has TRBV11-1 and TRBJ2-2, with 9 bases identical to TRBD1. This CDR3 contains 15 residues. With 3 bases clipped from V and 5 bases from J, the junction kept 4 bases outside the gene matches. Per germline, CDR1 SGHAT and CDR2 FQDESV (reference sequence). The CDR3 region is CASSFRTGETGELFF. The CDR3 nucleotides are TGTGCCAGCAGCTTTCGGACAGGGGAAACCGGGGAGCTGTTTTTT. The whole variable domain, filled in from reference TRBV11-1 and TRBJ2-2, reads EAEVAQSPRYKITEKSQAVAFWCDPISGHATLYWYRQILGQGPELLVQFQDESVVDDSQLPKDRFSAERLKGVDSTLKIQPAELGDSAMYLCASSFRTGETGELFFGEGSRLTVL.

V gene TRBV5-6 combines with J gene TRBJ2-7; possible D gene TRBD1, 6 bases. Trimming shortened V by 4 bases and J by 5 bases, and 19 bases separated the two germline ends. There are 15 residues in the CDR3. CDR1 and CDR2 (germline): SGHDT, YYEEEE. The CDR3 DNA reads as TGTGCCAGCAGCCCGGGACACGGCAGTATCGACGAGCAGTACTTC. Residues: CASSPGHGSIDEQYF. The whole variable domain, filled in from reference TRBV5-6 and TRBJ2-7, reads DAGVTQSPTHLIKTRGQQVTLRCSPKSGHDTVSWYQQALGQGPQFIFQYYEEEERQRGNFPDRFSGHQFPNYSSELNVNALLLGDSALYLCASSPGHGSIDEQYFGPGTRLTVT.

This rearrangement joins TRBV2 to TRBJ2-1; D remains ambiguous. Trimming pared 5 bases from V and 8 bases from J, leaving 10 bases between. This CDR3 has 12 amino acids. Germline lookup yields CDR1 SNHLY and CDR2 FYNNEI. CDR3 bases: TGTGCCAGCAGTATCCTCGACTATGAGCAGTTCTTC. Translation gives CASSILDYEQFF.

The V gene is TRBV2, the J gene TRBJ2-1; D gene uncertain. This CDR3 is built from 14 residues. Trimming left V 4 bases short and J 0 bases short, with 7 bases between. Per germline, CDR1 SNHLY and CDR2 FYNNEI. CDR3 nucleotide sequence: TGTGCCAGCAGTGTGGCGAGCTCCTACAATGAGCAGTTCTTC. Its translation: CASSVASSYNEQFF.

This chain connects TRBV28 to TRBJ1-4; weak D call: TRBD1 (5 bases). Germline loops: CDR1 MDHEN, CDR2 SYDVKM. This CDR3 has 17 residues. V was trimmed by 4 bases and J by 7 bases, leaving 22 bases between them. The CDR3 protein is CASSSGGFQGMGEKLFF. In DNA, the CDR3 is TGTGCCAGCAGTTCGGGCGGGTTCCAGGGTATGGGTGAAAAACTGTTTTTT.

This chain connects TRBV15 to TRBJ2-7, with 8 bases identical to TRBD1. V shed 2 bases, J shed 7 bases, and the junction held 7 bases outside the gene matches. The CDR3 spans 14 residues. Germline-derived CDR1 and CDR2 are LNHNV and YYDKDF (reference sequence). The CDR3 bases are TGTGCCACCAGCAGACGGACAGGGATAAGGGAGCAGTACTTC. It encodes CATSRRTGIREQYF.

The chain combines TRBV6-6 with TRBJ1-5, with a weak D call TRBD1 (5 bases). The germline V gene encodes CDR1 MNHNY and CDR2 SVGAGI (reference sequence). The CDR3 sequence is 13 residues long. The V and J ends lost 7 bases and 5 bases respectively, with 12 bases between them. The CDR3 coding sequence is TGTGCCAGCACCAAGACGGGGGATCAGCCCCAGCATTTT. It specifies CASTKTGDQPQHF.

This sequence joins TRBV2 and TRBJ2-5, with D uncertain. Trimming cost V 3 bases and J 1 base, with 9 bases left between them. Germline CDR1 SNHLY, CDR2 FYNNEI. This CDR3 has 14 residues. CDR3: CASSDRPSQETQYF. The CDR3 coding sequence is TGTGCCAGCAGTGATCGGCCGTCCCAAGAGACCCAGTACTTC.

This chain uses TRBV10-3 with TRBJ2-7; 12 bases are shared with TRBD1. The V gene's germline CDR1 is ENHRY and CDR2 SYGVKD. There are 15 residues in the CDR3. The J segment lost 4 bases and the V segment lost 5 bases, leaving 6 bases of the junction unmatched. The CDR3 loop reads CAISSGTGGGYEQYF. The CDR3 DNA reads as TGTGCCATCAGTTCCGGGACAGGGGGCGGGTACGAGCAGTACTTC.

This clone was detected a few times. This sequence joins TRBV5-5 and TRBJ1-2; D is unclear. V lost 0 bases to trimming and J lost 4 bases, with 16 bases between them. In germline, CDR1 is SGHKS, CDR2 YYEKEE (reference sequence). The CDR3 has 16 residues. The CDR3 DNA follows: TGTGCCAGCAGCTTGGTGCCGAACCTTGAGAGCTATGGCTACACCTTC. Translating it yields CASSLVPNLESYGYTF.

V usage is TRBV9 and J usage is TRBJ1-1; D not certain. In germline, CDR1 is SGDLS, CDR2 YYNGEE. This CDR3 spans 15 amino acids. V was clipped by 3 bases and J by 0 bases, with 12 bases between them. The CDR3 reads CASSAGQRVNTEAFF. The DNA for the CDR3 is TGTGCCAGCAGCGCGGGTCAGCGGGTGAACACTGAAGCTTTCTTT.

This chain joins TRBV5-6 and TRBJ1-2; 9 nucleotides match TRBD1. Unmatched junction bases numbered 10, after V lost 3 bases and J lost 4 bases. CDR1 is SGHDT, CDR2 YYEEEE, per germline. The CDR3 spans 16 residues. The CDR3 DNA sequence: TGTGCCAGCAGCTACCTCCGACAGGGGGAAACCTATGGCTACACCTTC. Its protein product is CASSYLRQGETYGYTF.

The chain employs TRBV7-2 and TRBJ2-7, with TRBD1 matching over 7 bases. V dropped 6 bases and J dropped 5; count of bases not matched to a gene: 7. This CDR3 comprises 13 residues. Germline CDR1 reads SGHTA; CDR2 reads FQGNSA. The CDR3 nucleotides are TGTGCCAGCAGGTTGACAGGGCGCCACGAGCAGTACTTC. Its protein product is CASRLTGRHEQYF.

The chain couples TRBV7-6 to TRBJ2-1; TRBD2 aligns across 10 bases. This CDR3 spans 15 amino acids. The germline CDR1 and CDR2 sequences are SGHVS and FNYEAQ. The ends lost 0 bases at V and 10 bases at J; junction bases unmatched: 6. DNA of the CDR3: TGTGCCAGCAGCTTAGCGGGGCTAGCGGGGGACGAGCAGTTCTTC. Translating it yields CASSLAGLAGDEQFF.

The chain is built from TRBV28 and TRBJ2-5, with 8 nucleotides matching TRBD2. With 5 bases clipped from V and 6 bases from J, the junction kept 11 bases outside the gene matches. The CDR3 runs 15 residues. Germline-derived CDR1 and CDR2 are MDHEN and SYDVKM. CDR3 region: CASSLGSGLGKTQYF. DNA of the CDR3: TGTGCCAGCAGTCTCGGATCGGGACTAGGGAAGACCCAGTACTTC.

The J gene is TRBJ2-3, the V gene TRBV7-3; TRBD2 matches at 8 bases. After removal of 1 base from V and 1 base from J, the junction contained 1 base not matched to a gene. Germline values: CDR1 SGHTA, CDR2 FQGTGA. This CDR3 spans 15 amino acids. As DNA, the CDR3 is TGTGCCAGCAGCTTAATCGGGGGGGGCACAGATACGCAGTATTTT. Its protein is CASSLIGGGTDTQYF.

V is TRBV13 and J is TRBJ2-5; D is uncertain. The CDR3 spans 13 residues. The ends were cut back, 6 bases at V and 2 bases at J, with 10 bases in the middle. Germline V gives CDR1 PRHDT, CDR2 FYEKMQ (reference sequence). CDR3 nucleotides: TGTGCCAGCAGAACGGCCCTACAAGAGACCCAGTACTTC. It translates to CASRTALQETQYF.

This rearrangement joins TRBV11-3 to TRBJ2-7, with TRBD1 as a possible D gene (8 bases). The germline V and J ends were trimmed by 1 base and 3 bases, with 19 bases remaining between them. The germline gives CDR1 SGHNT, CDR2 YENEEA. The CDR3 contains 17 residues. As DNA, the CDR3 is TGTGCCAGCAGCTTAGGCCGGGGAGGGACAGGAAACTACGAGCAGTACTTC. It encodes CASSLGRGGTGNYEQYF.

The sample holds one count of this clone. This sequence joins TRBV5-4 and TRBJ2-2; TRBD1 matches at 7 bases. Germline-derived CDR1 and CDR2 are SGHNT and YYREEE (reference sequence). The CDR3 is made up of 17 amino acids. J lost 0 bases, V lost 4 bases, and 9 bases had no gene match. The CDR3 here is CASSPNEGTANTGELFF. The CDR3 DNA follows: TGTGCCAGCAGCCCAAATGAAGGGACAGCGAACACCGGGGAGCTGTTTTTT.

The chain joins TRBV19 to TRBJ1-2; 10 bases align to TRBD1. The CDR3 sequence is 16 residues long. In germline, CDR1 is LNHDA, CDR2 SQIVND (reference sequence). V shed 11 bases and J 9 bases; nucleotides not matched to a gene: 21. The chain's CDR3 is CAPHQGDRGISDRYTF. The CDR3 nucleotides are TGTGCCCCACACCAGGGGGACAGGGGCATCTCCGACCGCTACACCTTC. Together with reference TRBV19 and TRBJ1-2, the CDR3 gives the full variable domain: DGGITQSPKYLFRKEGQNVTLSCEQNLNHDAMYWYRQDPGQGLRLIYYSQIVNDFQKGDIAEGYSVSREKKESFPLTVTSAQKNPTAFYLCAPHQGDRGISDRYTFGSGTRLTVV.

The chain employs TRBV2 and TRBJ1-2, with 8 bases aligning to TRBD1. Germline V gene lookup returns CDR1 SNHLY and CDR2 FYNNEI. V was clipped by 7 bases and J by 6 bases; unmatched bases: 7. The CDR3 consists of 13 residues. The CDR3: CASTTDRENGYTF. The CDR3 DNA follows: TGTGCCAGCACCACGGACAGGGAGAATGGCTACACCTTC.

The chain carries TRBV29-1 and TRBJ2-7, with D possibly being TRBD1 or TRBD2 (5 bases each). V was trimmed by 1 base and J by 2 bases, leaving 12 bases between them. The CDR3 loop spans 14 amino acids. The germline V gene has CDR1 SQVTM and CDR2 ANQGSEA. As DNA, the CDR3 is TGCAGCGTTGAAGTTTGGGACCGAACCTACGAGCAGTACTTC. Translation: CSVEVWDRTYEQYF.

The rearrangement links TRBV18 to TRBJ1-2; D is perhaps TRBD1 (5 bases). V lost 3 bases, J lost 0 bases, and 11 bases lay in between. Germline loops: CDR1 KGHSH, CDR2 LQKENI. This CDR3 is built from 15 residues. Written as DNA, the CDR3 is TGTGCCAGCTCACCCCCACAGGCAGCTAACTATGGCTACACCTTC. It encodes CASSPPQAANYGYTF.

The chain links TRBV10-3 to TRBJ1-2, with D unresolved. Trimming took off 4 bases at V and 6 bases at J, with 12 bases between the two ends. In germline, CDR1 is ENHRY, CDR2 SYGVKD. The CDR3 has 13 residues. CDR3 in DNA: TGTGCCATCAGTGTTGGTGCTGTCGATGGCTACACCTTC. Its translation is CAISVGAVDGYTF.

J is TRBJ2-5 and V is TRBV5-6, with a tentative D call TRBD2 (7 bases). V was pared by 2 bases and J by 2 bases, with 10 bases between. CDR1 and CDR2 from the germline V gene are SGHDT and YYEEEE. This CDR3 has 14 amino acids. The CDR3 coding sequence is TGTGCCAGCAGCTTACAGGGACTACAAGAGACCCAGTACTTC. Translated: CASSLQGLQETQYF.

The chain carries TRBV7-8 and TRBJ1-5; 8 nucleotides align to TRBD1. Germline V lookup: CDR1 SGHVS, CDR2 FQNEAQ. This CDR3 spans 15 amino acids. V gave up 5 bases and J gave up 4 bases; unmatched junction bases: 7. The CDR3 DNA is TGTGCCAGCAGCATCGGACAGGGCCTAAATCAGCCCCAGCATTTT. Translating it yields CASSIGQGLNQPQHF.

This clone was counted only a few times. V usage is TRBV9 and J usage is TRBJ1-6; D gene ambiguous. CDR1 and CDR2 from the germline V gene are SGDLS and YYNGEE. V lost 3 bases, J lost 7 bases, and 8 bases lay in between. The CDR3 is 13 residues long. Here the CDR3 reads CASSGLQNSPLHF. The CDR3 DNA reads as TGTGCCAGCAGCGGATTACAGAATTCACCCCTCCACTTT.